This passage covers 32 T cell receptor beta chains from one sample sequenced in a study of read filtering for tumor transcriptome and immune sequencing. This library used 300 to 500 ng RNA and molecular barcoded adaptors spanning alpha/delta and beta/gamma chains. TCRdb reprocessed the reads via MiXCR and lists one record per CDR3 protein. Among over 35,000 distinct CDR3 sequences listed, about 10% were seen once. Sequenced material: a population of CD138-negative cells sorted from bone marrow. All receptors derive from a donor aged 40 or over with multiple myeloma.

For this clonotype: A far larger clone is off by one base, so a read error is likely. The J gene is TRBJ2-1, the V gene TRBV6-1; D might be TRBD2 (5 bases). CDR1 is MNHNS, CDR2 SASEGT, per germline. This CDR3 region has 13 residues. Trimming removed 6 bases from V and 11 bases from J, with 17 bases in between. The CDR3 DNA is TGTGCCAGCAGATACTCCCCGCAGACTAAGCAGTTCTTC. Protein: CASRYSPQTKQFF.

This clonotype has a count of ten or more. The chain links TRBV20-1 to TRBJ2-3; no definite D call. The CDR3 runs 15 residues. The germline V and J ends were trimmed by 0 bases and 0 bases, with 10 bases remaining between them. Germline V gives CDR1 DFQATT, CDR2 SNEGSKA (reference sequence). CDR3 in amino acids: CSARDPTSSTDTQYF. In nucleotides, the CDR3 is TGCAGTGCTAGAGATCCGACTTCTAGCACAGATACGCAGTATTTT.

This clonotype was found many times. The chain carries TRBV7-6 and TRBJ1-6; weak D call: TRBD1 (5 bases). The CDR3 extends over 18 amino acids. The ends were cut back, 5 bases at V and 7 bases at J, with 24 bases in the middle. CDR1 is SGHVS and CDR2 is FNYEAQ in the germline V gene. In DNA, the CDR3 is TGTGCCAGCAGCCCCGGGACGGGTGGGGGTGCCGAAAATTCACCCCTCCACTTT. Protein product: CASSPGTGGGAENSPLHF. Based on the CDR3 plus reference TRBV7-6 and TRBJ1-6, the full variable domain is GAGVSQSPRYKVTKRGQDVALRCDPISGHVSLYWYRQALGQGPEFLTYFNYEAQQDKSGLPNDRFSAERPEGSISTLTIQRTEQRDSAMYRCASSPGTGGGAENSPLHFGNGTRLTVT.

This clonotype was counted at least ten times. The J gene is TRBJ2-3, the V gene TRBV20-1; a possible D gene is TRBD2 (7 bases). V was clipped by 2 bases and J by 4 bases, with 22 bases between them. There are 17 residues in the CDR3. Per the germline V gene, CDR1 is DFQATT and CDR2 is SNEGSKA (reference sequence). CDR3 sequence reads: CSARILGGGGVADTQYF. For the CDR3, the DNA is TGCAGTGCTAGAATCCTCGGAGGGGGGGGTGTAGCAGATACGCAGTATTTT.

For this clonotype: A read error may be the cause here, since a much bigger clone is one base away. This chain links TRBV7-2 with TRBJ1-4; no clear D. Germline V CDR1 and CDR2: SGHTA, FQGNSA. The CDR3 totals 15 residues. The ends were cut back, 5 bases at V and 0 bases at J, with 10 bases in the middle. The CDR3 DNA follows: TGTGCCAGCAGCCGACATGATACAACTAATGAAAAACTGTTTTTT. Its translation: CASSRHDTTNEKLFF.

This clonotype was observed many times. The rearrangement links TRBV7-9 to TRBJ2-5; the D is unclear. The CDR3 is 11 amino acids. V dropped 5 bases and J dropped 2 bases, with 3 bases sitting between them. CDR1 SEHNR and CDR2 FQNEAQ come from the germline V gene (reference sequence). The CDR3 loop is CASSAQETQYF. DNA for the CDR3: TGTGCCAGCAGCGCACAAGAGACCCAGTACTTC.

This clonotype was observed at least ten times. The gene calls are TRBV12-3 or TRBV12-4 and TRBJ2-2; 7 bases fit TRBD2. V trimming: 7 bases; J trimming: 8 bases; junction bases outside the gene matches: 4. This CDR3 has 12 amino acids. Here the CDR3 reads CASNLGGGELFF. The CDR3 DNA sequence: TGTGCCAGCAACCTGGGGGGGGGGGAGCTGTTTTTT.

This clonotype showed up many times. This sequence joins TRBV29-1 and TRBJ2-5; 9 nucleotides agree with TRBD1. Germline lookup yields CDR1 SQVTM and CDR2 ANQGSEA. V gave up 4 bases and J gave up 5 bases; unmatched junction bases: 2. This CDR3 contains 12 residues. Here the CDR3 reads CSVVDRGETQYF. The CDR3 DNA reads TGCAGCGTTGTAGACAGGGGGGAGACCCAGTACTTC. Drawing the rest from reference TRBV29-1 and TRBJ2-5, the complete variable domain is SAVISQKPSRDICQRGTSLTIQCQVDSQVTMMFWYRQQPGQSLTLIATANQGSEATYESGFVIDKFPISRPNLTFSTLTVSNMSPEDSSIYLCSVVDRGETQYFGPGTRLLVL.

This rearrangement joins TRBV7-9 to TRBJ2-5; the match to TRBD2 covers 9 bases. CDR3 length equals 13 residues. The V and J ends lost 6 bases and 4 bases, in that order; junction bases with no gene match: 3. The germline CDR1 and CDR2 sequences are SEHNR and FQNEAQ (reference sequence). Written as DNA, the CDR3 is TGTGCCAGCAGGGGACTAGCAGTAGAGACCCAGTACTTC. This encodes CASRGLAVETQYF.

In its sample, this clonotype was seen many times. The chain employs TRBV20-1 and TRBJ2-1, with TRBD2 matching over 9 bases. The trim removed 1 base at V and 5 bases at J, leaving 3 bases unmatched. The CDR3 has 14 amino acids. Germline V lookup: CDR1 DFQATT, CDR2 SNEGSKA (reference sequence). The CDR3 coding sequence is TGCAGTGCTAGAGTGAGCGGGGGGAACAATGAGCAGTTCTTC. Protein product: CSARVSGGNNEQFF.

This clonotype showed up many times. The chain joins TRBV15 to TRBJ1-1; weak D call: TRBD1 (5 bases). V shed 0 bases and J shed 6 bases, with 11 bases lying between them. The CDR3 length is 14 residues. The germline V gene encodes CDR1 LNHNV and CDR2 YYDKDF (reference sequence). DNA of the CDR3: TGTGCCACCAGCAGAGATGGGGGGGGGGCTGAAGCTTTCTTT. It yields the protein CATSRDGGGAEAFF.

In its sample, this clonotype was seen many times. This chain joins TRBV7-8 and TRBJ2-1; no reliable D call. With 0 bases removed from V and 9 bases from J, the gap between germline ends came to 3 bases. This CDR3 spans 11 amino acids. Germline values: CDR1 SGHVS, CDR2 FQNEAQ. For the CDR3, the DNA is TGTGCCAGCAGCTTAGCGGGTGAGCAGTTCTTC. This sequence encodes CASSLAGEQFF. Full variable domain (missing parts from reference TRBV7-8 and TRBJ2-1): GAGVSQSPRYKVAKRGQDVALRCDPISGHVSLFWYQQALGQGPEFLTYFQNEAQLDKSGLPSDRFFAERPEGSVSTLKIQRTQQEDSAVYLCASSLAGEQFFGPGTRLTVL.

This clonotype was recorded at least ten times. The chain uses TRBV19 and TRBJ1-2, with 9 bases that match TRBD1. The CDR3 covers 16 residues. V dropped 7 bases and J dropped 4; count of bases not matched to a gene: 13. Germline V gene data show CDR1 as LNHDA and CDR2 as SQIVND (reference sequence). The CDR3 DNA follows: TGTGCCAGTACCGCTAACAGGGGGCAGGGATCCTATGGCTACACCTTC. It encodes CASTANRGQGSYGYTF.

There are many counts of this clonotype. This sequence joins TRBV12-3 or TRBV12-4 and TRBJ1-5; 8 bases line up with TRBD1. The V segment lost 3 bases and the J segment 0 bases; nucleotides outside the gene matches: 4. This CDR3 is 16 amino acids long. This CDR3 is CASSLGTGYSNQPQHF. The CDR3 DNA is TGTGCCAGCAGTTTGGGGACAGGCTATAGCAATCAGCCCCAGCATTTT.

A few counts support this clonotype. This sequence may be a read error, since a much larger clone differs from it by one base. This sequence joins TRBV5-8 and TRBJ2-1; D is perhaps TRBD1 (5 bases). Trimming removed 1 base from V and 9 bases from J, with 14 bases in between. Germline CDR1 SGHTS, CDR2 YDEGEE. This CDR3 comprises 14 residues. CDR3 protein: CASSLRAGNTEQFF. CDR3 DNA: TGTGCCAGCAGCTTGCGGGCAGGGAATACTGAGCAGTTCTTC.

The sample holds many counts of this clonotype. V gene TRBV2 combines with J gene TRBJ1-1; TRBD1 might be the D (5 bases). CDR3 length: 13 residues. In germline, CDR1 is SNHLY, CDR2 FYNNEI. V was trimmed by 6 bases and J by 1 base, leaving 9 bases between them. CDR3 in amino acids: CASRGDRNTEAFF. CDR3 bases: TGTGCCAGCAGGGGGGATCGGAACACTGAAGCTTTCTTT.

About this clonotype: This may come from a read error, since a much larger clone is one base off. This chain links TRBV5-1 with TRBJ2-3; TRBD2 might be the D (6 bases). The CDR3 spans 15 residues. V lost 4 bases, J lost 4 bases, and 16 bases lay in between. From germline, CDR1 is SGHRS and CDR2 YFSETQ. Here the CDR3 reads CASSMKTSDADTQYF. In DNA form, the CDR3 reads TGCGCCAGCAGCATGAAGACTAGTGACGCAGATACGCAGTATTTT.

This clonotype came up many times. V usage is TRBV4-1 and J usage is TRBJ1-6, with D uncertain. Germline CDR1 MGHRA, CDR2 YSYEKL. The CDR3 contains 11 residues. V was shortened by 3 bases and J by 9 bases, with 3 bases between the two germline ends. The DNA for the CDR3 is TGCGCCAGCAGCCAGGGTTCACCCCTCCACTTT. It codes for CASSQGSPLHF.

This clonotype appeared many times. Mismatch with germline at one junction end may stem from a read error. The chain is built from TRBV7-9 and TRBJ2-1; possible D gene TRBD1, 6 bases. This CDR3 is built from 16 residues. CDR1 is SEHNR and CDR2 is FQNEAQ in the germline V gene (reference sequence). The CDR3 protein is CASSPSLASWDNVQFF. As DNA, the CDR3 is TGTGCCAGCAGCCCCAGCCTAGCATCTTGGGACAATGTGCAGTTCTTC.

This clonotype has a count of ten or more. The CDR3 bases are TGTGCCAGCAACCCTAGCGGGGGACGGGATACGCAGTATTTT. Translating it yields CASNPSGGRDTQYF. The V call is TRBV5-5, the J call TRBJ2-3; 10 bases are a match to TRBD2. Germline CDR1 and CDR2: SGHKS and YYEKEE (reference sequence). The V gene end was trimmed by 6 bases and the J gene end by 6 bases; junction bases not matched to a gene: 7. The CDR3 is 14 amino acids.

On this clonotype itself: This may come from a read error, since a much larger clone is one base off. The chain recombines TRBV30 with TRBJ2-6; tentatively, D is TRBD1 (5 bases). The CDR3 is made up of 10 amino acids. Per the germline V gene, CDR1 is GTSNPN and CDR2 is SVGIG (reference sequence). CDR3: CAWADIVPTF. In nucleotides, the CDR3 is TGTGCCTGGGCGGACATAGTCCCGACTTTC.

This clonotype was seen at least ten times. The CDR3 protein is CASSLGGGALNEQFF. The CDR3, as DNA: TGTGCCAGCAGCTTGGGCGGGGGGGCACTCAATGAGCAGTTCTTC. This chain uses TRBV7-2 with TRBJ2-1; TRBD2 matches 9 bases. V gave up 3 bases and J gave up 6 bases; unmatched junction bases: 6. There are 15 residues in the CDR3. CDR1 and CDR2 from the germline V gene are SGHTA and FQGNSA.

The chain has TRBV3-1 and TRBJ2-2; D is unclear. V was clipped by 4 bases and J by 0 bases, with 9 bases between them. The CDR3 totals 15 residues. Germline V gene lookup returns CDR1 LGHDT and CDR2 YNNKEL (reference sequence). CDR3 nucleotides: TGTGCCAGCAGCCTCTCGCCGGCGAACACCGGGGAGCTGTTTTTT. Translating it yields CASSLSPANTGELFF.

The V call is TRBV5-1, the J call TRBJ2-1, with a tentative D call TRBD2 (5 bases). Trimming removed 0 bases from V and 6 bases from J, with 7 bases in between. CDR1 and CDR2 (germline): SGHRS, YFSETQ. The CDR3 covers 13 residues. As DNA, the CDR3 is TGCGCCAGCAGCTTGGGAACTAGCAATGAGCAGTTCTTC. Its translation: CASSLGTSNEQFF.

This clonotype was detected many times. V usage is TRBV29-1 and J usage is TRBJ1-5; tentative D call: TRBD1 (6 bases). The CDR3 has 12 amino acids. Germline V CDR1 and CDR2: SQVTM, ANQGSEA. V lost 5 bases and J 3 bases, leaving 8 bases between the germline ends. The CDR3 DNA reads TGCAGCGTTACAGGGAACAATCAGCCCCAGCATTTT. This gives the protein CSVTGNNQPQHF. Supplemented by reference TRBV29-1 and TRBJ1-5, the full variable domain reads SAVISQKPSRDICQRGTSLTIQCQVDSQVTMMFWYRQQPGQSLTLIATANQGSEATYESGFVIDKFPISRPNLTFSTLTVSNMSPEDSSIYLCSVTGNNQPQHFGDGTRLSIL.

The chain combines TRBV27 with TRBJ2-2; 7 bases are shared with TRBD1. Germline CDR1 is MNHEY and CDR2 is SMNVEV (reference sequence). The CDR3 is 15 amino acids. V lost 5 bases and J lost 2; bases outside the gene matches: 5. CDR3 loop: CASSEDRVNTGELFF. The CDR3 DNA reads TGTGCCAGCAGTGAAGACAGGGTTAACACCGGGGAGCTGTTTTTT.

Judged by abundance, this clonotype is medium-sized. This sequence joins TRBV7-2 and TRBJ2-4, with 11 nucleotides matching TRBD2. CDR3 size: 15 residues. Germline-derived CDR1 and CDR2 are SGHTA and FQGNSA. Trimming cost V 5 bases and J 3 bases; bases outside gene matches: 3. The CDR3 spells CASSTGTSGKNIQYF. CDR3 bases: TGTGCCAGCAGCACCGGGACTAGCGGCAAAAACATTCAGTACTTC.

The sample holds a few counts of this clonotype. A clone one base away is much larger, so this may be a read error. The V gene is TRBV29-1, the J gene TRBJ2-5; the match to TRBD1 covers 8 bases. The germline gives CDR1 SQVTM, CDR2 ANQGSEA. CDR3 length: 13 amino acids. CDR3 nucleotides: TGCGGCGTTGAATCGGACAGGGAGGAGACCCAGTACTTC. Protein product: CGVESDREETQYF.

This clonotype has at least ten counts. V usage is TRBV20-1 and J usage is TRBJ2-3, with 10 bases lining up with TRBD2. The germline V gene encodes CDR1 DFQATT and CDR2 SNEGSKA (reference sequence). J gave up 5 bases and V 4 bases, and 9 bases lay outside the gene matches. The CDR3 length is 15 residues. The CDR3 region is CSAISGGEVGDTQYF. CDR3 nucleotides: TGCAGTGCTATCAGCGGGGGGGAAGTCGGAGATACGCAGTATTTT.

Remarks on this clonotype: Since no conserved phenylalanine or tryptophan closes the CDR3, a read error is the likely cause. This chain uses TRBV6-2 or TRBV6-3 with TRBJ1-1, with a possible D match to TRBD1 (5 bases). This CDR3 contains 12 residues. The germline CDR1 and CDR2 sequences are MNHEY and SVGEGT. V was trimmed by 6 bases and J by 7 bases, leaving 12 bases between them. In DNA, the CDR3 is TGTGCCAGCAGCCAAGACAGAATTGAAGCTTTCTCT. This encodes CASSQDRIEAFS.

This clonotype was detected ten times or more. The chain employs TRBV20-1 and TRBJ1-2; no clear D gene. CDR1 and CDR2 (germline): DFQATT, SNEGSKA (reference sequence). Trimming pared 1 base from V and 2 bases from J, leaving 14 bases between. This CDR3 contains 15 residues. DNA for the CDR3: TGCAGTGCTAGAGCCGAGGGCAGAGCCAACTATGGCTACACCTTC. It encodes CSARAEGRANYGYTF.

Points on this clonotype: Just one base apart from a much larger clone, this may be a read error. This chain links TRBV27 with TRBJ2-7; D not resolved. The CDR3 loop spans 11 amino acids. Germline CDR1 MNHEY, CDR2 SMNVEV (reference sequence). The CDR3 sequence: CDSSGAYEQYF. For the CDR3, the DNA is TGTGACAGCAGTGGCGCTTACGAGCAGTACTTC.